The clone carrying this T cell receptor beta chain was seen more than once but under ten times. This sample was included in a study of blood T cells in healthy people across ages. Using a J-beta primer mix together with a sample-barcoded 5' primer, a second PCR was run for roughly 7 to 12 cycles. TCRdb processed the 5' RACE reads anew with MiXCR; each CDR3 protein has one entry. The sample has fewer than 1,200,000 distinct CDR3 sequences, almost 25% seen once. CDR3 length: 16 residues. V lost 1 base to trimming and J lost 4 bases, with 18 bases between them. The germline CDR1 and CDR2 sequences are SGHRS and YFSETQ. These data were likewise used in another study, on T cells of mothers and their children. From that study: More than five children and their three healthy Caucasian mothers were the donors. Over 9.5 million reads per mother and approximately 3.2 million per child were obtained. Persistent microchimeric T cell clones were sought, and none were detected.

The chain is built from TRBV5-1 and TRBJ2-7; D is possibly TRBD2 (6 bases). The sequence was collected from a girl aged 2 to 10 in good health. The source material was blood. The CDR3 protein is CASSLLGLRSGYEQYF. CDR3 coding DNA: TGCGCCAGCAGCTTGCTGGGACTCCGGTCGGGGTACGAGCAGTACTTC.